This T cell receptor beta chain was recovered during a study of shared clonotypes between healthy human individuals (dated by TCRdb to 2020 to 2021). Study-wide context: Two women and a few men aged 18 to 49 years were included in the cohort. For each donor, three plates each were used for CD4 naive and CD4 memory, two plates were used for CD8 naive, and one plate was used for CD8 memory. To estimate repertoire size and how much clonotypes are shared between individuals, the study performed deep sequencing of blood TCR repertoires from roughly five healthy adults. Different laboratories and diverse techniques were used to prepare libraries and sequence TCR repertoires, to increase sequencing depth and limit assay-specific biases. Leukapheresis yielded between about 0.85 and 10 billion PBMCs per donor.

Taken from the germline V gene, the CDR1 and CDR2 loops are SGHAT and FQNNGV. The CDR3 starts with the cysteine, ends with the phenylalanine, and has 15 residues. The sequence is cut down to CDR3 DNA, 45 bases in frame from base 1. V loses 1 base, J loses 3 bases, and the germline ends lie 13 bases apart. This clone occurred once. Its recognized antigen is unknown. No base-level quality is on record; no much larger clone is a single base apart. Donors were healthy HIV-negative adults with no recently reported acute infections or vaccinations. Only Caucasian adults living in Nashville, Tennessee, USA were represented among the donors. CD4+ T cells were enriched through magnetic negative selection, after which naive cells were positively selected on CD45RA and the remaining negative fraction served as the memory subset. After blood collection by leukapheresis, PBMCs were isolated using Ficoll-Histopaque density gradient centrifugation and then cryopreserved in the vapor phase of liquid nitrogen. Purity and quantity of every magnetically sorted T cell population were checked by analytical flow cytometry. Genomic DNA was isolated from every sorted fraction and measured by UV absorbance on a Nanodrop 2000c.

Paper-wide results and their limitations: Pairwise subsampling led to the expectation that sequencing depth would affect the degree of clonotype sharing among donors. Even with the large sequencing depth, rarefaction of the sorted-subset datasets indicated that sequencing was incomplete. Larger estimated clonotype richness was generally found for naive subsets than for memory subsets. Sampling was restricted to blood, and TCR repertoires in tissue are likely to differ from TCR repertoires in blood. Higher generation probabilities were observed for clonotypes shared by all four sorted-subset donors than for non-shared clonotypes. The genetic and exposure-history diversity represented was limited by the small number of donors. Across a few donors, roughly 5.1% of naive CD4, approximately 3.6% of naive CD8, approximately 2.5% of memory CD4, and over 0.35% of memory CD8 clonotypes were shared.

Using the deep immunoSEQ assay, multiplex PCR amplified TCR CDR3 regions from genomic DNA. Extracted genomic DNA from each cell subset was distributed evenly across all wells of several immunoSEQ 96-well plates, and each plate was treated as a replicate. For sorted subsets, each replicate PCR was loaded with approximately 200 ng genomic DNA, equivalent to roughly 30,000 T cell genomes. Purified libraries were measured with a Qubit 3.0 fluorometer, size-checked on a Bioanalyzer 2100, and measured again with the KAPA Library Quantification kit. A separate single-read 150-cycle Illumina NextSeq 550 flow cell was used to sequence each immunoSEQ 96-well plate. The original methods were these. Because only junctional sequences without quality scores were contained in the immunoSEQ output, filtering matching that applied to full-length reads could not be performed. Sequences were annotated with PyIR, a Python wrapper for IgBLAST v1.9, and V/J genes and CDR3 were assigned using IMGT germline references. Reads were filtered out if the reads had weak V/J assignments (E-value above 1e-6), no CDR3, stop codons, out-of-frame junctions, or ambiguous translated residues. V3J clonotypes were defined as sequences sharing the same inferred V gene, J gene, and CDR3 amino acid sequence. To compute the percentage overlap between repertoires, the number of shared unique clonotypes was divided by the size of the smaller repertoire. Richness of each repertoire was evaluated using RTK rarefaction, the Chao1 estimator, and Recon v2.1 estimates of unobserved clonotypes. For all TCRbeta clonotypes obtained by the gDNA method from a few donors, generation probabilities were computed with OLGA. In its TCRdb copy, this immuneACCESS table keeps in-frame sequences only and misses some clones. Where compared with another copy, unresolved V genes explain less than half of these, and the others have no known cause. The V and J calls and clone size are taken from that table; D and trimming were inferred from the DNA. In this sample the table shows 2 million to 2.5 million clones, 93% of which occur a single time. In total, the top ten clones hold about 0.39% of the sample.

The chain links TRBV11-2 with TRBJ2-7; the D gene is perhaps TRBD1, on 5 matching bases. The sequenced sample consisted of naive CD4+ T cells from PBMCs. The cell subset or site tag for this specimen amounts to: CD45RA+ positively selected. This clonotype was obtained from a man between 18 and 29 years old in good health. Some clones in this sample may be carry-over from other donors' samples. At the DNA level, the sequence is TGTGCCAGCAGCTTAGTAACAGGCCGAAGCTACGAGCAGTACTTC. The encoded protein is CASSLVTGRSYEQYF.